The rows below give T cell receptor beta chains drawn from one sample of a study of blood T cell repertoires in COVID-19. Assay used: immunoSEQ multiplex PCR; TCRdb lists only in-frame clones, some missing. The repertoire holds about 180,000 clones, with around 85% as singletons. Sequenced material: PBMCs or T cells enriched from blood (not recorded which). These receptors all stem from a woman between 40 and 55 years old with acute COVID-19. Each CDR3 is given with its conserved first and last residue.

cdr3_aa: CASSLRRDSYSPLHF
v_call: TRBV11-2

cdr3_aa: CASSKDSGGEATYGYTF
v_call: TRBV21-1

cdr3_aa: CASTLTHRTNEKLFF
v_call: TRBV19

cdr3_aa: CASRTGDSGEQFF
v_call: TRBV6-5

cdr3_aa: CASSDPRAATYEQYF
v_call: TRBV7-2

cdr3_aa: CSDIWTGTNYGYTF
v_call: TRBV29-1

cdr3_aa: CASSIGTGHNQPQHF
v_call: TRBV19

cdr3_aa: CASSLGDWGWEQFF
v_call: TRBV5-1

cdr3_aa: CAWNGQGLMGYTF
v_call: TRBV30

cdr3_aa: CASSSQGASEQYF
v_call: TRBV5-1

cdr3_aa: CASSEYQGAGGPSDTQYF
v_call: TRBV25-1

cdr3_aa: CASSLVRPPSTDTQYF
v_call: TRBV7-2

cdr3_aa: CASSQASGSYEQYF
v_call: TRBV4-2

cdr3_aa: CASSLSGNSYNEQFF
v_call: TRBV7-3

cdr3_aa: CATSDLSSGRDTQYF
v_call: TRBV24-1

cdr3_aa: CASVGGRLYNEQFF
v_call: TRBV11-3

cdr3_aa: CASSLGGSSEAFF
v_call: TRBV12-3/TRBV12-4

cdr3_aa: CASSLQGVLNTEAFF
v_call: TRBV27

cdr3_aa: CASRLGQGGETQYF
v_call: TRBV5-6

cdr3_aa: CASSFQGGLGYTF
v_call: TRBV11-2

cdr3_aa: CAWSGDRDPNSYNSPLHF
v_call: TRBV30

cdr3_aa: CASSYTGEDGYTF
v_call: TRBV10-2